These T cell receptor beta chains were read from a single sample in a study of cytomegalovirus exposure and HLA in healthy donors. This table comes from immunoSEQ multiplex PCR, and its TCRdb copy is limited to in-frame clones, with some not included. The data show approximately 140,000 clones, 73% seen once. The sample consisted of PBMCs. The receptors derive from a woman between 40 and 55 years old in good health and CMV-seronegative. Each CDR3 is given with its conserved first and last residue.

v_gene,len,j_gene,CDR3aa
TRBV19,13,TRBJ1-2,CASSIGGYYGYTF
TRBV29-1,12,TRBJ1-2,CSVVGRNYGYTF
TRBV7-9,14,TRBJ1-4,CASSLGGGDEKLFF
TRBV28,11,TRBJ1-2,CASQNNYGYTF
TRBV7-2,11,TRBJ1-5,CASSLSTQLHF
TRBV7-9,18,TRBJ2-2,CASSLALDNRVNTGELFF
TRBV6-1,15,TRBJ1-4,CASSGRGQPYEKLFF
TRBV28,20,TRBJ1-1,CASSSLAPIPGQGTHTEAFF
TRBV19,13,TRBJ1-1,CASSPRDSYTRRF
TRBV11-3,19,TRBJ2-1,CASSFRLAGGLVCYNEQFF
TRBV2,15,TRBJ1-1,CASSDRGRLNTEAFF
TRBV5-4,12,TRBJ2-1,CASSSPRAEQFF
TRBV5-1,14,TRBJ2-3,CASRAANLVDTQYF
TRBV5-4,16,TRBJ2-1,CASSPSSGAPYNEQFF
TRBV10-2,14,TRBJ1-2,CASSAGPRNYGYTF
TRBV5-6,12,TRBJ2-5,CASSLLQETQYF
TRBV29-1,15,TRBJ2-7,CSVGAGTGGSYEQYF
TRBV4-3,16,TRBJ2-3,CASSQDSPGATDTQYF
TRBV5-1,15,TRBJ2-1,CASRSGGLSYNEQFF
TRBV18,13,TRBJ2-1,CASSPGQDNEQFF
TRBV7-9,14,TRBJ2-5,CASSFGQLKETQYF
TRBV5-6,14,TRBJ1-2,CASSPGTGIYGYTF
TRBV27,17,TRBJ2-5,CASSLWSGRGTQETQYF
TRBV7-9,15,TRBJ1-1,CASSLAGTGAPEAFF
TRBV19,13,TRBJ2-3,CASKRGGTDTQYF
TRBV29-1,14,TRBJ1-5,CSVLLGQGNQPQHF
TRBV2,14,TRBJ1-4,CASRQTGGFEKLFF
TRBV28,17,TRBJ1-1,CASSLSGRGQTNTEAFF
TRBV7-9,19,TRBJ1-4,CASSSKVRDSYATNEKLFF
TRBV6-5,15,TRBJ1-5,CASSYGAGSNQPQHF